This T cell receptor (beta chain) was sequenced during a study of CD8 T cells in ankylosing spondylitis. Per germline, CDR1 SEHNR and CDR2 FQNEAQ (reference sequence). This CDR3 spans 17 amino acids. J was trimmed by 9 bases and V by 5 bases; bases with no gene match: 21. TCRdb re-called the 5' RACE reads through MiXCR, storing one row per CDR3 protein. The sample has 200,000 to 250,000 distinct CDR3 sequences, roughly 8.2% seen once. This sequence joins TRBV7-9 and TRBJ2-5; TRBD1 agrees at 7 bases. This TCR was sampled from a female donor with ankylosing spondylitis or in good health (not recorded which). Sequenced material: blood, either unsorted or a sorted T cell fraction (not recorded which). CDR3 nucleotide sequence: TGTGCCAGCAGCCGAGAGGGGGCCCCTTCATTTAGAGGAGCCCAGTACTTC. It is translated as CASSREGAPSFRGAQYF.